This T cell receptor beta chain was identified during a study of spatial heterogeneity in lung cancer. Study at large: There were consistently more beta-chain sequences detected than alpha-chain sequences.

V was clipped by 5 bases and J by 6 bases; unmatched bases: 13. This CDR3 region has 16 residues. From germline, CDR1 is SGHTA and CDR2 FQGTGA. Time point of the sample: sample taken at primary tumor resection. No cell sorting; template was whole RNA from tumor, lung tissue or PBMC. TCRdb re-analysed the 5' RACE reads in MiXCR, keeping a single row per CDR3 protein. In the table there are just under 40,000 distinct CDR3 sequences, 5.8% of which are singletons. The sequences come from PBMCs, collected at surgery. The V and J genes are TRBV7-3 and TRBJ2-3; TRBD2 aligns across 8 bases. The TCR originated in a male donor with early-stage non-small cell lung cancer. CDR3 bases: TGTGCCAGCAGCAACAGCGGGGGCTCAAGGTCGGATACGCAGTATTTT. This sequence encodes CASSNSGGSRSDTQYF.